What follows are 19 T cell receptor beta chains derived from one specimen sequenced in a study of T cell responses to AZD1222 COVID-19 vaccine. Some clones are missing from TCRdb's copy, which holds only in-frame ones; the method was immunoSEQ multiplex PCR. Of some 150,000 clones in the sample, 86% were seen once. The sequences come from peripheral blood, collected 28 days after the second AZD1222 dose. These receptors all stem from an adult who received the AZD1222 COVID-19 vaccine.

The chain joins TRBV28 to TRBJ1-2; D not resolved. V shed 10 bases and J shed 6 bases, with 15 bases lying between them. Germline CDR1 MDHEN, CDR2 SYDVKM. The CDR3 has 12 residues. This CDR3 reads CAISGSMDGYTF. The CDR3 DNA sequence: TGTGCCATCTCGGGGTCAATGGATGGCTACACCTTC.

The J gene is TRBJ2-7, the V gene TRBV3-1 (or the pseudogene TRBV3-2); 8 bases fit TRBD1. The CDR3 consists of 19 residues. J lost 0 bases, V lost 6 bases, and 19 bases had no gene match. Germline CDR1 reads LGHDT; CDR2 reads YNNKEL (reference sequence). In DNA, the CDR3 is TGTGCCAGCAGTTTCAATGGGGACCCGACAGGGGCCTTCTCCTACGAGCAGTACTTC. Translating it yields CASSFNGDPTGAFSYEQYF.

This clone appeared once. This chain links TRBV2 with TRBJ2-2; D unresolved. The length of the CDR3 is 14 residues. Deletions cut 2 bases from V and 4 bases from J, with 8 bases between. Germline CDR1 reads SNHLY; CDR2 reads FYNNEI. The CDR3 nucleotides read TGTGCCAGCAGTGAAATGTGGGCCACCGGGGAGCTGTTTTTT. This codes for CASSEMWATGELFF.

The chain joins TRBV21-1 to TRBJ1-5; the table's D call TRBD1 went unverified against the DNA. TRBV21-1 counts as a pseudogene. The CDR3 has 15 amino acids. The CDR3 is CASSKRVRGNQPQHF. The CDR3, as DNA: TGTGCCAGCAGCAAGAGAGTCAGGGGCAATCAGCCCCAGCATTTT.

The V and J genes are TRBV10-3 and TRBJ1-5, with D perhaps TRBD1 (5 bases). The germline CDR1 and CDR2 sequences are ENHRY and SYGVKD. The CDR3 is made up of 15 amino acids. The V gene lost 2 bases and the J gene lost 9 bases, with 17 bases spanning the gap. The CDR3 DNA reads as TGTGCCATCAGTGAGAGGGGTGAGGAGGAGGCGCCCCAGCATTTT. This translates into CAISERGEEEAPQHF.

This clone was seen a handful of times. This chain's CDR3 is CASSWGVHESGELFF. The CDR3 DNA is TGTGCCAGCAGTTGGGGGGTGCACGAGTCCGGGGAGCTGTTTTTT. This sequence joins TRBV6-5 and TRBJ2-2, with D possibly matching TRBD2 (6 bases). V was shortened by 4 bases and J by 6 bases, with 15 bases between the two germline ends. CDR1 and CDR2 from the germline V gene are MNHEY and SVGAGI. The CDR3 spans 15 residues.

The gene calls are TRBV30 and TRBJ1-5, with D unresolved. The ends were cut back, 3 bases at V and 5 bases at J, with 11 bases in the middle. Germline CDR1 reads GTSNPN; CDR2 reads SVGIG (reference sequence). This CDR3 is built from 13 residues. The CDR3: CAWSASGYQPQHF. Written as DNA, the CDR3 is TGTGCCTGGAGCGCCTCGGGATATCAGCCCCAGCATTTT. Full variable domain (outside the CDR3, taken from reference TRBV30 and TRBJ1-5): SQTIHQWPATLVQPVGSPLSLECTVEGTSNPNLYWYRQAAGRGLQLLFYSVGIGQISSEVPQNLSASRPQDRQFILSSKKLLLSDSGFYLCAWSASGYQPQHFGDGTRLSIL.

This chain uses TRBV28 with TRBJ1-5; D not certain. Germline CDR1 is MDHEN and CDR2 is SYDVKM. This CDR3 contains 15 residues. V dropped 4 bases and J dropped 7 bases, with 17 bases sitting between them. CDR3 residues: CASSSLPLEGQPQHF. CDR3 nucleotide sequence: TGTGCCAGCAGTTCCCTCCCTTTGGAGGGACAGCCCCAGCATTTT.

This chain joins TRBV7-2 and TRBJ1-2; 8 positions agree with TRBD1. Germline V gene lookup returns CDR1 SGHTA and CDR2 FQGNSA. J lost 8 bases, V lost 5 bases, and 7 bases had no gene match. The CDR3 has 13 residues. This CDR3 reads CASSPGQGIGYTF. CDR3 in DNA: TGTGCCAGCAGCCCCGGACAGGGTATCGGCTACACCTTC. The full variable domain, its missing parts supplied by reference TRBV7-2 and TRBJ1-2, is GAGVSQSPSNKVTEKGKDVELRCDPISGHTALYWYRQSLGQGLEFLIYFQGNSAPDKSGLPSDRFSAERTGGSVSTLTIQRTQQEDSAVYLCASSPGQGIGYTFGSGTRLTVV.

The genes are TRBV5-4 and TRBJ2-3, with 11 bases fitting TRBD2. CDR1 is SGHNT, CDR2 YYREEE, per germline (reference sequence). The V and J ends lost 5 bases and 0 bases, in that order; junction bases with no gene match: 2. This CDR3 is 15 amino acids long. CDR3 nucleotides: TGTGCCAGCAGTAGCGGGGGGGCAAGCACAGATACGCAGTATTTT. It translates to CASSSGGASTDTQYF.

J is TRBJ1-5 and V is TRBV28, with D possibly matching TRBD1 (6 bases). The V end was cut by 4 bases, the J end by 3 bases, with 13 bases between. The V gene's germline CDR1 is MDHEN and CDR2 SYDVKM. The CDR3 runs 15 residues. CDR3 in DNA: TGTGCCAGCAGTTCCTACCGGGACACCAATCAGCCCCAGCATTTT. Translated: CASSSYRDTNQPQHF.

This clone was detected a few times. The chain combines TRBV6-5 with TRBJ2-3; 7 bases are shared with TRBD2. This CDR3 region has 15 residues. The V gene's germline CDR1 is MNHEY and CDR2 SVGAGI. V was clipped by 5 bases and J by 0 bases; unmatched bases: 5. This chain's CDR3 is CASSLADVSTDTQYF. The CDR3 bases are TGTGCCAGCAGTCTAGCGGATGTAAGCACAGATACGCAGTATTTT.

CDR3 in amino acids: CASSPQGHSYEQYF. The CDR3 DNA follows: TGTGCCAGCAGCCCGCAGGGGCACTCCTACGAGCAGTACTTC. V and J are TRBV9 and TRBJ2-7; tentatively, D is TRBD1 (6 bases). V was clipped by 4 bases and J by 0 bases, with 11 bases between them. Germline assignment: CDR1 SGDLS and CDR2 YYNGEE. The CDR3 length is 14 residues.

This rearrangement joins TRBV5-1 to TRBJ1-3; D remains unclear. This CDR3 has 16 amino acids. The V gene lost 0 bases and the J gene lost 0 bases, with 10 bases spanning the gap. The V gene's germline CDR1 is SGHRS and CDR2 YFSETQ. The CDR3 DNA sequence: TGCGCCAGCAGCTTGGCCCTACAGTCCTCTGGAAACACCATATATTTT. This encodes CASSLALQSSGNTIYF.

This clone has a single count. CDR3: CASSYGERAKNIQYF. The CDR3 DNA follows: TGTGCCAGCAGCTACGGGGAGCGCGCCAAAAACATTCAGTACTTC. The rearrangement links TRBV2 to TRBJ2-4; TRBD2 might be the D (5 bases). Trimming pared 6 bases from V and 1 base from J, leaving 13 bases between. Per the germline V gene, CDR1 is SNHLY and CDR2 is FYNNEI. The CDR3 length is 15 residues.

The chain joins TRBV7-2 to TRBJ2-1, with D possibly TRBD1 on 6 matching bases. Germline lookup yields CDR1 SGHTA and CDR2 FQGNSA. V was trimmed by 7 bases and J by 5 bases, leaving 15 bases between them. The CDR3 has 14 residues. The CDR3 region has the DNA TGTGCCAGCACCCTAGTCCGGGACAACAATGAGCAGTTCTTC. Translated, it gives CASTLVRDNNEQFF.

The chain links TRBV7-8 to TRBJ1-5, with D possibly being TRBD1 (5 bases). CDR1 is SGHVS, CDR2 FQNEAQ, per germline. The germline V and J ends were trimmed by 5 bases and 5 bases, with 22 bases remaining between them. This CDR3 is 17 amino acids long. Here the CDR3 reads CASSPLTGGTDYQPQHF. The CDR3 region has the DNA TGTGCCAGCAGCCCCTTGACGGGGGGTACGGATTATCAGCCCCAGCATTTT.

This chain links TRBV5-8 with TRBJ1-5, with a possible D match to TRBD1 (5 bases). Germline CDR1 and CDR2: SGHTS and YDEGEE. V lost 4 bases, J lost 3 bases, and 11 bases lay in between. The CDR3 has 14 residues. In DNA, the CDR3 is TGTGCCAGCAGCCCGGGACGGTTCAATCAGCCCCAGCATTTT. Translated: CASSPGRFNQPQHF.

This clone has only a few counts. This chain joins TRBV2 and TRBJ1-2; the D is unclear. The ends were cut back, 4 bases at V and 2 bases at J, with 5 bases in the middle. The CDR3 is 12 amino acids. Germline V gives CDR1 SNHLY, CDR2 FYNNEI. For the CDR3, the DNA is TGTGCCAGCAGTGTGGGAAACTATGGCTACACCTTC. It specifies CASSVGNYGYTF. Drawing the rest from reference TRBV2 and TRBJ1-2, the complete variable domain is EPEVTQTPSHQVTQMGQEVILRCVPISNHLYFYWYRQILGQKVEFLVSFYNNEISEKSEIFDDQFSVERPDGSNFTLKIRSTKLEDSAMYFCASSVGNYGYTFGSGTRLTVV.